Below, one T cell receptor (beta chain) is given with its context. Its antigen is not identified. Culturing for about 10 days preceded CD4+ T cell isolation. Each participant was administered two doses of either the BNT162b2 or the mRNA-1273 vaccine. Cultures received IL-2 medium that replaced half the medium on days 3 and 7. Generated by immunoSEQ multiplex PCR, the TCRdb table keeps only in-frame clones and is missing some. The data contain tens of thousands of clones, approximately 80% of them seen just once; the ten biggest clones take up about 4.5%. This entry belongs to a study of vaccination effects on CD4 cells after COVID-19. Trimming cost V 6 bases and J 8 bases, with 13 bases left between them. This CDR3 has 13 amino acids. Germline CDR1 and CDR2: SNHLY and FYNNEI.

This sequence joins TRBV2 and TRBJ1-4; the D is unclear. The receptor was isolated from a human donor who received a COVID-19 vaccine. Sequencing used CD4+ T cells from PBMCs cultured without peptide, obtained after COVID-19 vaccination. The CDR3 sequence is CASSGRREEKLFF. The CDR3 region has the DNA TGTGCCAGCAGCGGAAGGAGGGAGGAAAAACTGTTTTTT.